This T cell receptor beta chain stems from a study of blood T cell repertoires in COVID-19. In the source study's methods: Researchers report that nucleated cell counts were estimated from reference gene primer amplification. Sequencing was performed with immunoSEQ multiplex PCR; in TCRdb, only in-frame clones are kept and a portion is missing. The V and J calls and the clone size are those of that table, but D and trimming were determined from the DNA. The sample has approximately 150,000 clones, more than 65% seen once. V gave up 7 bases and J gave up 2 bases; unmatched junction bases: 4. The germline CDR1 and CDR2 sequences are SNHLY and FYNNEI. The length of the CDR3 is 14 residues. Participant ages covered about 18 to 95 years across about 25 US areas. Donors of Cohort 3 who recovered were those that had two negative PCRs, clearance, or symptom resolution.

Sequencing was carried out using PBMCs or T cells enriched from blood (not recorded which). The receptor's source is a man aged 55 to 70 who had recovered from COVID-19. This rearrangement joins TRBV2 to TRBJ2-7; 11 positions agree with TRBD2. The CDR3 here is CASKLAGETYEQYF. In DNA form, the CDR3 reads TGTGCCAGCAAACTAGCGGGGGAAACCTACGAGCAGTACTTC.